The next 16 T cell receptor beta chains were all read from a single sample in a study of shared clonotypes between healthy human individuals. Sequencing used immunoSEQ multiplex PCR; TCRdb keeps in-frame clones, though not all of them. The data hold more than 2 million clones, with more than 90% observed a single time. The sequenced material came from naive CD4+ T cells sorted from blood. The subset here: CD45RA+ positively selected. The source of these receptors is a man aged 18 to 30 in good health.

The chain recombines TRBV18 with TRBJ1-1; 7 nucleotides align to TRBD1. The germline CDR1 and CDR2 sequences are KGHSH and LQKENI. There are 13 residues in the CDR3. J was trimmed by 4 bases and V by 6 bases; bases with no gene match: 5. The CDR3 bases are TGTGCCAGCTCCCGGGACAGCTCCACTGAAGCTTTCTTT. It codes for CASSRDSSTEAFF.

The genes are TRBV20-1 and TRBJ1-6; possibly TRBD1 for D (5 bases). This CDR3 is built from 11 residues. The V gene lost 7 bases and the J gene lost 8 bases, with 9 bases spanning the gap. Germline CDR1 and CDR2: DFQATT and SNEGSKA (reference sequence). In DNA, the CDR3 is TGCAGTGGGGGAGGGGATTCACCCCTCCACTTT. Amino acid sequence: CSGGGDSPLHF.

This chain links TRBV7-2 with TRBJ2-2; 10 positions match TRBD1. Germline CDR1 and CDR2: SGHTA and FQGNSA. Trimming took 5 bases from V and 9 from J; bases not matched to a gene: 6. The CDR3 is 14 residues long. The CDR3 DNA is TGTGCCAGCAGCCAAGACAGGGGGCTCTGGGAGCTGTTTTTT. Its protein product is CASSQDRGLWELFF.

Worth noting for this clone: This specimen includes other DNA sequences encoding the same CDR3. The V call is TRBV5-1, the J call TRBJ2-2; D not resolved. This CDR3 region has 14 residues. The germline V gene has CDR1 SGHRS and CDR2 YFSETQ. V was shortened by 3 bases and J by 1 base, with 7 bases between the two germline ends. The CDR3 here is CASSSEGNTGELFF. The CDR3 DNA is TGCGCCAGCAGCTCTGAAGGGAACACCGGGGAGCTGTTTTTT.

The chain recombines TRBV18 with TRBJ2-7, with TRBD1 matching 7 bases. V lost 4 bases to trimming and J lost 4 bases; unmatched junction nucleotides: 4. The CDR3 consists of 13 residues. Germline V gene sequence: CDR1 KGHSH, CDR2 LQKENI. CDR3 coding DNA: TGTGCCAGCTCACAGGGGGCCGGGTACGAGCAGTACTTC. It codes for CASSQGAGYEQYF.

V usage is TRBV7-9 and J usage is TRBJ1-1; D gene uncertain. V lost 5 bases and J 0 bases, leaving 13 bases between the germline ends. Germline CDR1 is SEHNR and CDR2 is FQNEAQ (reference sequence). The CDR3 contains 15 residues. CDR3 DNA sequence: TGTGCCAGCAGCCCTGACATCCTCATGAACACTGAAGCTTTCTTT. It encodes CASSPDILMNTEAFF.

The V gene is TRBV11-2, the J gene TRBJ2-1, with TRBD1 identical over 7 bases. The CDR3 runs to 15 residues. The V segment lost 5 bases and the J segment 2 bases; nucleotides outside the gene matches: 6. Germline-derived CDR1 and CDR2 are SGHAT and FQNNGV. For the CDR3, the DNA is TGTGCCAGCAGCACAGGGACAGAAACCTACAATGAGCAGTTCTTC. Translation gives CASSTGTETYNEQFF.

This chain links TRBV6-6 with TRBJ1-1; D ambiguous. The V and J ends lost 5 bases and 10 bases respectively, with 14 bases between them. CDR3 length: 12 residues. Germline CDR1 and CDR2: MNHNY and SVGAGI (reference sequence). DNA for the CDR3: TGTGCCAGCAGTACTTATACGAATGGAGCTTTCTTT. This gives the protein CASSTYTNGAFF.

The rearrangement links TRBV18 to TRBJ1-4; 8 bases line up with TRBD1. Germline CDR1 and CDR2: KGHSH and LQKENI. This CDR3 spans 14 amino acids. The V segment lost 2 bases and the J segment 8 bases; nucleotides outside the gene matches: 4. CDR3 nucleotide sequence: TGTGCCAGCTCACCAGACAGGGGAAACGAAAAACTGTTTTTT. Protein product: CASSPDRGNEKLFF.

The chain combines TRBV5-1 with TRBJ2-3; D gene ambiguous. Germline V gene sequence: CDR1 SGHRS, CDR2 YFSETQ. The CDR3 extends over 17 amino acids. V lost 7 bases to trimming and J lost 1 base, with 22 bases between them. The CDR3 coding sequence is TGCGCCAGCTCCCCGGACCCCGAATCGGCTGGCACAGATACGCAGTATTTT. Amino acids: CASSPDPESAGTDTQYF. Supplemented by reference TRBV5-1 and TRBJ2-3, the full variable domain reads KAGVTQTPRYLIKTRGQQVTLSCSPISGHRSVSWYQQTPGQGLQFLFEYFSETQRNKGNFPGRFSGRQFSNSRSEMNVSTLELGDSALYLCASSPDPESAGTDTQYFGPGTRLTVL.

V is TRBV14 and J is TRBJ1-6, with 8 bases matching TRBD1. Germline V CDR1 and CDR2: SGHDN, FVKESK. V lost 0 bases to trimming and J lost 8 bases; unmatched junction nucleotides: 9. This CDR3 is built from 17 residues. DNA for the CDR3: TGTGCCAGCAGCCAAGATCTAGTTGTGACAGGGGATTCACCCCTCCACTTT. Its protein is CASSQDLVVTGDSPLHF. The whole variable domain, filled in from reference TRBV14 and TRBJ1-6, reads EAGVTQFPSHSVIEKGQTVTLRCDPISGHDNLYWYRRVMGKEIKFLLHFVKESKQDESGMPNNRFLAERTGGTYSTLKVQPAELEDSGVYFCASSQDLVVTGDSPLHFGNGTRLTVT.

The gene calls are TRBV6-1 and TRBJ2-3, with D perhaps being TRBD1 or TRBD2 (5 bases each). The CDR3 contains 14 residues. Trimming shortened V by 6 bases and J by 6 bases, and 16 bases separated the two germline ends. Germline V lookup: CDR1 MNHNS, CDR2 SASEGT. CDR3: CASRGRDLPDTQYF. Written as DNA, the CDR3 is TGTGCCAGCAGGGGACGAGACTTGCCGGATACGCAGTATTTT.

The rearrangement uses TRBV2 and TRBJ2-7; the match to TRBD2 covers 7 bases. Per germline, CDR1 SNHLY and CDR2 FYNNEI. The junction had 11 bases not matched to a gene; V was cut back by 6 bases and J by 3 bases. The CDR3 covers 15 residues. CDR3 sequence: CASSPPGGPIYEQYF. The CDR3 nucleotides are TGTGCCAGCAGCCCCCCGGGAGGACCCATCTACGAGCAGTACTTC. The full variable domain, its missing parts supplied by reference TRBV2 and TRBJ2-7, is EPEVTQTPSHQVTQMGQEVILRCVPISNHLYFYWYRQILGQKVEFLVSFYNNEISEKSEIFDDQFSVERPDGSNFTLKIRSTKLEDSAMYFCASSPPGGPIYEQYFGPGTRLTVT.

J is TRBJ2-3 and V is TRBV10-3; 7 bases map to TRBD2. This CDR3 has 17 amino acids. Germline CDR1 reads ENHRY; CDR2 reads SYGVKD. V was clipped by 6 bases and J by 3 bases; unmatched bases: 15. CDR3 protein: CAIRANPGTTRTDTQYF. In DNA form, the CDR3 reads TGTGCCATCAGGGCGAACCCCGGGACTACCAGGACAGATACGCAGTATTTT.

The V gene is TRBV5-1, the J gene TRBJ2-1; TRBD1 matches at 7 bases. This CDR3 comprises 16 residues. CDR1 SGHRS and CDR2 YFSETQ come from the germline V gene. The V and J ends lost 0 bases and 3 bases, in that order; junction bases with no gene match: 6. The CDR3 is CASSLVPGQNYNEQFF. The CDR3 DNA sequence: TGCGCCAGCAGCTTGGTCCCGGGACAGAACTACAATGAGCAGTTCTTC.

V gene TRBV30 combines with J gene TRBJ1-2; D might be TRBD1 (6 bases). Germline values: CDR1 GTSNPN, CDR2 SVGIG (reference sequence). Trimming removed 5 bases at V and 0 bases at J, with 16 bases between. The CDR3 is made up of 15 amino acids. The CDR3 loop is CAWRQVGPSNYGYTF. The CDR3 DNA reads as TGTGCCTGGCGACAGGTCGGTCCGTCTAACTATGGCTACACCTTC.